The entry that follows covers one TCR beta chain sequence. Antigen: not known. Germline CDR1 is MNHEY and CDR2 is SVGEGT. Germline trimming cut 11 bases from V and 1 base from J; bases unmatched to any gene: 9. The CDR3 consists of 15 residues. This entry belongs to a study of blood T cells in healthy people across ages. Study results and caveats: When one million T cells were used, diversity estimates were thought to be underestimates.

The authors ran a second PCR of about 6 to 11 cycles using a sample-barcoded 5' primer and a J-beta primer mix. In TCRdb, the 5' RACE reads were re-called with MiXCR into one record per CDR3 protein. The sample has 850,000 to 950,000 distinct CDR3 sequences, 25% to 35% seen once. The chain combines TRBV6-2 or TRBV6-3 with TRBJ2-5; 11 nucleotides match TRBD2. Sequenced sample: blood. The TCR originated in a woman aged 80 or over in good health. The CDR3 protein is CAGTQLAGVQETQYF. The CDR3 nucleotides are TGTGCCGGCACCCAACTAGCGGGGGTCCAAGAGACCCAGTACTTC.